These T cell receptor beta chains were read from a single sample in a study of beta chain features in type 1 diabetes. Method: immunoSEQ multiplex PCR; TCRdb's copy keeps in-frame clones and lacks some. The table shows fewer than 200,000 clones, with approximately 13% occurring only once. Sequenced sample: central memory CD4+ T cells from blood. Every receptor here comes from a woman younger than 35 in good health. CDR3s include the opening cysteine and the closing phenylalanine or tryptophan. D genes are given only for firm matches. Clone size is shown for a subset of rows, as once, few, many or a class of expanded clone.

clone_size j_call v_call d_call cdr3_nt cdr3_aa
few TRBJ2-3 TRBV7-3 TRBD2 TGTGCCAGCAGCGCAAGACTAGCTCACACAGATACGCAGTATTTT CASSARLAHTDTQYF
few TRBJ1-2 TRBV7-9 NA TGTGCCAGCAGCTTAAGTCGACAGACAAGCTATGGCTACACCTTC CASSLSRQTSYGYTF
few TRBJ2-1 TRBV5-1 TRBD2 TGCGCCAGCAGCTTCCAAACGACTAGCGGGAGCAATGAGCAGTTCTTC CASSFQTTSGSNEQFF
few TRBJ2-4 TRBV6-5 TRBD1 TGTGCCAGCAGAGGGACAGGAATAGCCAAAAACATTCAGTACTTC CASRGTGIAKNIQYF
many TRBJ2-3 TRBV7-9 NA TGTGCCAGCAGCTTAACAGGGACCACAGATACGCAGTATTTT CASSLTGTTDTQYF
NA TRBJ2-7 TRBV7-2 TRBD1 TGTGCCAGCAGCCCGGGACAGGGGTTCCACGAGCAGTACTTC CASSPGQGFHEQYF
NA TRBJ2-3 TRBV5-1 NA TGCGCCAGCAGCTTGGCAGCTCGAGGAGGAGATACGCAGTATTTT CASSLAARGGDTQYF
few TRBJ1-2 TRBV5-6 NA TGTGCCAGCAGCTTGTTTGGGAGCTCGAGGGGCTACACCTTC CASSLFGSSRGYTF
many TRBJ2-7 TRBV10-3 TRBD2 TGTGCCATCAGTGAATCCCCTCTAGCGGGACACGAGCAGTACTTC CAISESPLAGHEQYF
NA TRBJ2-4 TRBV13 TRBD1 TGTGCCAGCAGCTGGGGACAGCGGGCCAAAAACATTCAGTACTTC CASSWGQRAKNIQYF
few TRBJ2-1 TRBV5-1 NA TGCGCCAGCAGCTTTCTGTTAAATGAGCAGTTCTTC CASSFLLNEQFF
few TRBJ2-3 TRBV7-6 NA TGTGCCAGCAGCGTAACAGATACGCAGTATTTT CASSVTDTQYF
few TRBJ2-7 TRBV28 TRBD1 TGTGCCAGCAACTCAGGGGGCAGGGACGAGCAGTACTTC CASNSGGRDEQYF
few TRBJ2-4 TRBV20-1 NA TGCAGTGCTAGAGAGGTAGCAGTTCAGTACTTC CSAREVAVQYF
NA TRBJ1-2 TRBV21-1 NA TGTGCCAGCAGCTGGGGGGTTACGGGACAGCCCTACTATGGCTACACCTTC CASSWGVTGQPYYGYTF
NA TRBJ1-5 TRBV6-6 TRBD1 TGTGCCAGCAGTTTGGGACAGGGATCCCCTCAGCCCCAGCATTTT CASSLGQGSPQPQHF
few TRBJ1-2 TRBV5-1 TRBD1 TGCGCCAGCAGGGTACGGACAGGGGACGGCTACACCTTC CASRVRTGDGYTF
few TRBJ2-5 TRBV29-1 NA TGCAGCGTTGAGGGCCGTATAGATGGGGAGACCCAGTACTTC CSVEGRIDGETQYF
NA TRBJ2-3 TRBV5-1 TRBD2 TGCGCCAGCAGCGGCGGACTAGCGGGAGCAGATACGCAGTATTTT CASSGGLAGADTQYF
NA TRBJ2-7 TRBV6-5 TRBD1 TGTGCCAGCAGAGAGACAGGGGGCTCCTACGAGCAGTACTTC CASRETGGSYEQYF
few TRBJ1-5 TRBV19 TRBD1 TGTGCCAGTTGGACAGGGAATAATCAGCCCCAGCATTTT CASWTGNNQPQHF
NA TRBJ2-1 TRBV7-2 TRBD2 TGTGCCAGCAGCTTAGAGTGGACTAGCCCCAATGAGCAGTTCTTC CASSLEWTSPNEQFF
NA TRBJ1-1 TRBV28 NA TGTGCCAGCATCCCAGGGGTGGGCACTGAAGCTTTCTTT CASIPGVGTEAFF
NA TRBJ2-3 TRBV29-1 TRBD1 TGCAGCGTTGAAGCAGGGGGCTGGGTAGGGGCAGATACGCAGTATTTT CSVEAGGWVGADTQYF
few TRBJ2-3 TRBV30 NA TGTGCCTGGAGTGTACTGTTAGATACGCAGTATTTT CAWSVLLDTQYF
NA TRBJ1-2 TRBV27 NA TGTGCCAGCAGTTTCACAGGGCAGGGCCTTAACTATGGCTACACCTTC CASSFTGQGLNYGYTF
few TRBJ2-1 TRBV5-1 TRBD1 TGCGCCAGCAGCCGTGACAGGGGGAACAATGAGCAGTTCTTC CASSRDRGNNEQFF
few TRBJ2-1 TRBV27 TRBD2 TGTGCCAGCAGTTTGCGAGCGAAGCGGGAGAGGTACAATGAGCAGTTCTTC CASSLRAKRERYNEQFF
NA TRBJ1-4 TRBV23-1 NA TGCGCCAGCAGTCAAGGGGAGGGCGCCAGAACTAATGAAAAACTGTTTTTT CASSQGEGARTNEKLFF
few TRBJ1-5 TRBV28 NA TGTGCCAGCCAGCCGGGTTTTCAGCCCCAGCATTTT CASQPGFQPQHF
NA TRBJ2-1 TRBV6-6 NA TGTGCCAGCAGTTCTAGCCCGCAGTTCTTC CASSSSPQFF
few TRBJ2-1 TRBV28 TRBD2 TGTGCCAGCAGTTTACCCACTCAGATGGGACTAGGCGATAACAATGAGCAGTTCTTC CASSLPTQMGLGDNNEQFF
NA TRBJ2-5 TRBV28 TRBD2 TGTGCCAGCAGCCGCCGGGGGACTAGCGGGGCACAAGAGACCCAGTACTTC CASSRRGTSGAQETQYF
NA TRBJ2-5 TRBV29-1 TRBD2 TGCAGCGTGCGGACTAGCGGGTCCAAAGAGACCCAGTACTTC CSVRTSGSKETQYF
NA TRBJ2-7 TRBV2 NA TGTGCCAGCAGAGAACAGGGCGTCGAGCAGTACTTC CASREQGVEQYF
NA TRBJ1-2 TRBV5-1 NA TGCGCCAGCAGCTTCAGGGATAGAGGCTATGGCTACACCTTC CASSFRDRGYGYTF
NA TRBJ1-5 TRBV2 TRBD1 TGTGCCAGCGACAGACAGGGGGATCAGCCCCAGCATTTT CASDRQGDQPQHF
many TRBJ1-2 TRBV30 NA TGTGCCTGGAAACATCCGGGTAACTATGGCTACACCTTC CAWKHPGNYGYTF
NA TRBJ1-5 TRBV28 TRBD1 TGTGCCAGCAGCCCTGGGACAGGAAGACAGCCCCAGCATTTT CASSPGTGRQPQHF
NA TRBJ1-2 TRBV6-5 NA TGTGCCAGCAGTGAAGCGCCGGCGCGGGGCTACACCTTC CASSEAPARGYTF
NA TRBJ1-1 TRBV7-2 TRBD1 TGTGCCAGCAGCAACCGGACAGGGAGGAGCACTGAAGCTTTCTTT CASSNRTGRSTEAFF